This T cell receptor beta chain stems from a study of beta chain features in type 1 diabetes. On the study more broadly: Patients and healthy donors were similar in age, gender and cell yields. Overall study results and limits: An over-representation of cells with high TCR expression could result from cDNA sequencing. A pattern of fewer insertions and more deletions at VDJ junctions was seen in type 1 diabetes patients. For Type 1 diabetes patients, all four CD4+ subsets carried TCRB CDR3s that were moderately but significantly shorter.

There are a few counts of this clone. What it binds is unknown. CD4+ cells of the naive, central memory, regulatory and stem cell-like memory types were sorted via CD45RO/CCR7/CD25/CD127/CD95/CD27. Of the isolated RNA, all was reverse transcribed, and so the sequenced material was expressed TCRB transcripts. Assay: immunoSEQ multiplex PCR; the TCRdb copy retains only in-frame clones and omits some. The table records about 650,000 clones, around 12% of them present only once. The sequencing sample was made of naive CD4+ T cells from blood. This receptor was identified in a man aged 25-40 years with type 1 diabetes.

The CDR3 coding sequence is TGTGCCAGCAGCTCGCGACTAGCGGGGCGACTCCAAGAGACCCAGTACTTC. Residues: CASSSRLAGRLQETQYF. The V gene is TRBV7-2, the J gene TRBJ2-5, with 11 bases lining up with TRBD2. Germline V gene lookup returns CDR1 SGHTA and CDR2 FQGNSA. The CDR3 contains 17 residues. The V and J ends lost 4 bases and 1 base, in that order; junction bases with no gene match: 8.